A single sample gave rise to the 28 T cell receptor beta chains below, sequenced in a study of breast tumors, draining lymph nodes, adjacent tissues. TCRdb reprocessed the multiplex PCR reads via MiXCR and lists one record per CDR3 protein. The top ten hold about 2.5% of the sample, which has around 140,000 distinct CDR3 sequences, 30% to 35% seen once. Samples came from axillary lymph nodes draining the breast cancer. The specimen sequenced was axillary lymph node tissue. Receptors originate from a female donor with breast cancer. Some clones in this sample may be carry-over from other donors' samples.

This clonotype has at least ten counts. This rearrangement joins TRBV7-3 to TRBJ2-2, with 9 bases fitting TRBD1. Per germline, CDR1 SGHTA and CDR2 FQGTGA. CDR3 length equals 16 residues. The junction had 10 bases not matched to a gene; V was cut back by 5 bases and J by 6 bases. CDR3: CASSNGDRVNAGELFF. The CDR3 DNA follows: TGTGCCAGCAGCAACGGGGACAGGGTAAATGCCGGGGAGCTGTTTTTT. Based on the CDR3 plus reference TRBV7-3 and TRBJ2-2, the full variable domain is GAGVSQTPSNKVTEKGKYVELRCDPISGHTALYWYRQSLGQGPEFLIYFQGTGAADDSGLPNDRFFAVRPEGSVSTLKIQRTERGDSAVYLCASSNGDRVNAGELFFGEGSRLTVL.

This clonotype was counted many times. The rearrangement uses TRBV20-1 and TRBJ2-5, with 12 bases that match TRBD2. Germline assignment: CDR1 DFQATT and CDR2 SNEGSKA (reference sequence). This CDR3 contains 14 residues. Losses at the gene ends were 6 bases for V and 3 bases for J; bases not matched to a gene: 5. CDR3 residues: CSADGLAGKETQYF. CDR3 in DNA: TGCAGTGCCGACGGACTAGCGGGGAAAGAGACCCAGTACTTC.

This chain connects TRBV24-1 to TRBJ2-2; TRBD1 matches at 11 bases. Germline V gene sequence: CDR1 KGHDR, CDR2 SFDVKD. The CDR3 has 17 amino acids. Trimming took 3 bases from V and 3 from J; bases not matched to a gene: 5. In DNA, the CDR3 is TGTGCCACCAGTGATCCGGACAGGGGGCTGGACACCGGGGAGCTGTTTTTT. Amino acid sequence: CATSDPDRGLDTGELFF.

About this clonotype itself: This is likely a read error, given that the CDR3 carries no conserved phenylalanine or tryptophan at its end. This chain connects TRBV7-7 to TRBJ2-5, with 14 bases identical to TRBD2. The CDR3 length is 19 residues. Germline CDR1 and CDR2: SSHAT and FNYEAQ (reference sequence). CDR3 sequence (DNA): TGTGCTAGCAGCTTAGTGCCGACTAGCGGGGGGGCAAGGCAAGAGACCCAGTACATC. It codes for CASSLVPTSGGARQETQYI.

This clonotype was picked up many times. V usage is TRBV12-3 or TRBV12-4 and J usage is TRBJ2-1; TRBD2 agrees at 8 bases. The J segment lost 1 base and the V segment lost 6 bases, leaving 11 bases of the junction unmatched. This CDR3 has 17 amino acids. CDR3 in DNA: TGTGCCAGCAGGGGGCCTGGCGGGGGGCTTTCCTACAATGAGCAGTTCTTC. Protein product: CASRGPGGGLSYNEQFF.

The rearrangement joins TRBV9 to TRBJ2-1; D is possibly TRBD2 (5 bases). V gave up 0 bases and J gave up 12 bases, with 22 bases separating them. The CDR3 loop spans 16 amino acids. Germline V gene data show CDR1 as SGDLS and CDR2 as YYNGEE. The CDR3 DNA sequence: TGTGCCAGCAGCGTAGACCCTAGCCCCGTTGGTCCAGCGCAGTTCTTC. This sequence encodes CASSVDPSPVGPAQFF. Full variable domain (outside the CDR3, taken from reference TRBV9 and TRBJ2-1): DSGVTQTPKHLITATGQRVTLRCSPRSGDLSVYWYQQSLDQGLQFLIQYYNGEERAKGNILERFSAQQFPDLHSELNLSSLELGDSALYFCASSVDPSPVGPAQFFGPGTRLTVL.

This clonotype was observed many times. CDR3 residues: CATSRDFPGLAGETQYF. The CDR3 region has the DNA TGTGCCACCAGCAGAGATTTTCCCGGACTAGCGGGGGAGACCCAGTACTTC. The gene calls are TRBV15 and TRBJ2-5; 12 bases fit TRBD2. After removal of 0 bases from V and 5 bases from J, the junction contained 7 bases not matched to a gene. The CDR3 sequence is 17 residues long. Germline-derived CDR1 and CDR2 are LNHNV and YYDKDF (reference sequence).

This clonotype was seen ten or more times. The chain combines TRBV30 with TRBJ1-3; D ambiguous. V was clipped by 6 bases and J by 4 bases, with 13 bases between them. This CDR3 contains 13 residues. Per the germline V gene, CDR1 is GTSNPN and CDR2 is SVGIG (reference sequence). The DNA of the CDR3 is TGTGCCTGTACACCGGACGTCGGAAACACCATATATTTT. Its translation is CACTPDVGNTIYF. Full variable domain (outside the CDR3, taken from reference TRBV30 and TRBJ1-3): SQTIHQWPATLVQPVGSPLSLECTVEGTSNPNLYWYRQAAGRGLQLLFYSVGIGQISSEVPQNLSASRPQDRQFILSSKKLLLSDSGFYLCACTPDVGNTIYFGEGSWLTVV.

Ten or more counts support this clonotype. A read error is possible here, since a much larger clone lies one base away. The V call is TRBV20-1, the J call TRBJ2-5, with a weak D call TRBD2 (6 bases). Germline-derived CDR1 and CDR2 are DFQATT and SNEGSKA (reference sequence). This CDR3 has 18 residues. Trimming took 6 bases from V and 3 from J, leaving 29 bases between them. The CDR3 is CSAASIIGAAGPEETQYF. The CDR3 nucleotides are TGCAGTGCAGCTAGCATCATAGGGGCAGCGGGTCCCGAAGAGACCCAGTACTTC.

This clonotype was seen at least ten times. This chain links TRBV6-1 with TRBJ2-7; D is unresolved. The V end lost 5 bases, the J end lost 4 bases, and 15 bases lay between the germline ends. CDR1 and CDR2 from the germline V gene are MNHNS and SASEGT. The CDR3 is made up of 14 amino acids. CDR3 in amino acids: CASSPFPGNYEQYF. The CDR3 bases are TGTGCCAGCAGTCCATTCCCAGGCAATTACGAGCAGTACTTC.

In its sample, this clonotype was seen many times. This may be a read error: a much more frequent sequence differs by one nucleotide. The rearrangement uses TRBV12-3 or TRBV12-4 and TRBJ2-3; D remains unclear. The CDR3 totals 12 residues. The V gene lost 3 bases and the J gene lost 3 bases, with 4 bases spanning the gap. CDR3 loop: CASSFPTDTQYF. The CDR3 DNA follows: TGTGCCAGCAGTTTCCCGACAGATACGCAGTATTTT.

There are many counts of this clonotype. J is TRBJ2-2 and V is TRBV5-1; 9 nucleotides align to TRBD2. Per the germline V gene, CDR1 is SGHRS and CDR2 is YFSETQ. This CDR3 spans 20 amino acids. The V gene end was trimmed by 4 bases and the J gene end by 0 bases; junction bases not matched to a gene: 16. In DNA form, the CDR3 reads TGCGCCAGCAGCGAACCGGGACTAGCTTCTTTCCACCCGAACACCGGGGAGCTGTTTTTT. Amino acid sequence: CASSEPGLASFHPNTGELFF.

This clonotype was found many times. A read error may explain this, as a much larger clone is one base away. This CDR3 reads CSARDTDRVSEQYF. The CDR3 DNA sequence: TGCAGTGCTAGAGATACGGACAGGGTCTCCGAGCAGTACTTC. The chain carries TRBV20-1 and TRBJ2-7; 8 positions agree with TRBD1. Germline-derived CDR1 and CDR2 are DFQATT and SNEGSKA (reference sequence). V shed 0 bases, J shed 6 bases, and the junction held 7 bases outside the gene matches. CDR3 length: 14 residues.

This clonotype was seen once. This chain joins TRBV7-9 and TRBJ1-2, with TRBD1 matching over 7 bases. The CDR3 has 15 residues. The germline V gene has CDR1 SEHNR and CDR2 FQNEAQ (reference sequence). Trimming cost V 5 bases and J 7 bases; bases outside gene matches: 13. CDR3 in amino acids: CASSPMTGSPSGYTF. CDR3 sequence (DNA): TGTGCCAGCAGCCCGATGACAGGGTCGCCGTCTGGCTACACCTTC. Based on the CDR3 plus reference TRBV7-9 and TRBJ1-2, the full variable domain is DTGVSQNPRHKITKRGQNVTFRCDPISEHNRLYWYRQTLGQGPEFLTYFQNEAQLEKSRLLSDRFSAERPKGSFSTLEIQRTEQGDSAMYLCASSPMTGSPSGYTFGSGTRLTVV.

At least ten counts were recorded for this clonotype. J is TRBJ2-2 and V is TRBV2; D ambiguous. With 1 base removed from V and 4 bases from J, the gap between germline ends came to 7 bases. The CDR3 extends over 14 amino acids. Per the germline V gene, CDR1 is SNHLY and CDR2 is FYNNEI. This CDR3 is CASSEGQATGELFF. DNA of the CDR3: TGTGCCAGCAGTGAAGGGCAGGCCACCGGGGAGCTGTTTTTT.

J is TRBJ2-2 and V is TRBV7-8; the match to TRBD1 covers 11 bases. Looked up from germline, CDR1 is SGHVS and CDR2 is FQNEAQ. V shed 2 bases, J shed 5 bases, and the junction held 1 base outside the gene matches. This CDR3 is 15 amino acids long. The CDR3 DNA is TGTGCCAGCAGCTTAAGGGACAGGGGGACCGGGGAGCTGTTTTTT. It encodes CASSLRDRGTGELFF. Full variable domain (remainder filled in from reference TRBV7-8 and TRBJ2-2): GAGVSQSPRYKVAKRGQDVALRCDPISGHVSLFWYQQALGQGPEFLTYFQNEAQLDKSGLPSDRFFAERPEGSVSTLKIQRTQQEDSAVYLCASSLRDRGTGELFFGEGSRLTVL.

As regards this clonotype: With a much larger clone just one base away, this may be a read error. The chain links TRBV6-1 to TRBJ2-3, with D possibly matching TRBD1 (5 bases). CDR3 length equals 13 residues. Germline assignment: CDR1 MNHNS and CDR2 SASEGT. DNA of the CDR3: TGTGCCAGCTCAGGGCCCAACACAGATGCGCAGTATTTT. Translating it yields CASSGPNTDAQYF.

V and J are TRBV2 and TRBJ1-1; D is unresolved. Germline V gene lookup returns CDR1 SNHLY and CDR2 FYNNEI. The CDR3 consists of 14 residues. V dropped 6 bases and J dropped 5 bases, with 16 bases sitting between them. Here the CDR3 DNA reads TGTGCCAGCAGGGACCCGAGGGCACGGACTGAAGCTTTCTTT. Its translation is CASRDPRARTEAFF.

The chain carries TRBV12-3 or TRBV12-4 and TRBJ2-5; TRBD1 matches 10 bases. This CDR3 is 15 amino acids long. V gave up 3 bases and J gave up 7 bases; unmatched junction bases: 8. CDR3 region: CASSFAVGQGGTQYF. CDR3 sequence (DNA): TGTGCCAGCAGTTTTGCCGTCGGACAGGGGGGGACCCAGTACTTC.

This clonotype showed up many times. The chain is built from TRBV7-2 and TRBJ1-6; TRBD1 matches at 7 bases. Germline loops: CDR1 SGHTA, CDR2 FQGNSA. The J segment lost 10 bases and the V segment lost 2 bases, leaving 5 bases of the junction unmatched. The CDR3 length is 14 residues. The CDR3, as DNA: TGTGCCAGCAGCTTAAAGGCAGGGGGATCACCCCTCCACTTT. Residues: CASSLKAGGSPLHF.

The V and J genes are TRBV7-8 and TRBJ1-1; D is undetermined. Trimming cost V 0 bases and J 1 base, with 9 bases left between them. Germline V CDR1 and CDR2: SGHVS, FQNEAQ. CDR3 size: 15 residues. The CDR3 nucleotides read TGTGCCAGCAGCTTAGCGTTAGGTGGGAACACTGAAGCTTTCTTT. Encoded protein: CASSLALGGNTEAFF.

As concerns this clonotype: This may be a read error, as it is one base from a much larger clone. The V and J genes are TRBV5-8 and TRBJ1-5; unclear D gene. This CDR3 has 15 amino acids. Germline CDR1 and CDR2: SGHTS and YDEGEE. Trimming cost V 1 base and J 0 bases, with 8 bases left between them. CDR3 DNA: TGTGCCAGCAGCTTGCTCACTTCTAGCAATCAGCCCCAGCATTTT. Protein product: CASSLLTSSNQPQHF.

This clonotype was seen many times. V is TRBV20-1 and J is TRBJ1-5, with D unclear. The CDR3 sequence is 13 residues long. Germline V CDR1 and CDR2: DFQATT, SNEGSKA (reference sequence). The germline V and J ends were trimmed by 6 bases and 1 base, with 10 bases remaining between them. CDR3 in DNA: TGCAGTGCGGCGACTGGGAGCAATCAGCCCCAGCATTTT. It encodes CSAATGSNQPQHF.

This clonotype was observed at least ten times. The V call is TRBV20-1, the J call TRBJ1-2, with TRBD1 as a possible D gene (6 bases). CDR1 is DFQATT and CDR2 is SNEGSKA in the germline V gene (reference sequence). The V end lost 6 bases, the J end lost 6 bases, and 17 bases lay between the germline ends. The CDR3 loop spans 13 amino acids. The CDR3 loop reads CSARPDSKDGYTF. The CDR3 DNA reads as TGCAGTGCCCGACCGGACAGTAAGGATGGCTACACCTTC.

In its sample, this clonotype was seen a few times. Since a much larger clone is just one base distant, this may be a read error. The V gene is TRBV5-4, the J gene TRBJ2-7, with D possibly TRBD1 on 5 matching bases. Germline V gives CDR1 SGHNT, CDR2 YYREEE (reference sequence). CDR3 length: 12 amino acids. As DNA, the CDR3 is TGTGCCAGCAGCCTAAGGACCGCGACAGTCGAGGTC. It translates to CASSLRTATVEV.

This clonotype was counted ten times or more. The chain has TRBV9 and TRBJ2-1; D gene unclear. Germline lookup yields CDR1 SGDLS and CDR2 YYNGEE. This CDR3 has 16 residues. Trimming stripped 6 bases from V and 0 bases from J, with 16 bases between. DNA of the CDR3: TGTGCCAGCAACCAAGGCCGGGCAAGCTCCTACAATGAGCAGTTCTTC. Translating gives CASNQGRASSYNEQFF.

This clonotype was recorded many times. The rearrangement links TRBV5-8 to TRBJ2-7; 12 bases match TRBD1. The CDR3 contains 15 residues. V lost 4 bases and J lost 2; bases outside the gene matches: 4. The germline V gene encodes CDR1 SGHTS and CDR2 YDEGEE. CDR3 sequence: CASSTGQGATYEQYF. The CDR3 region has the DNA TGTGCCAGCAGCACGGGACAGGGGGCAACCTACGAGCAGTACTTC.

This clonotype was observed many times. The rearrangement uses TRBV20-1 and TRBJ2-3, with D unresolved. CDR1 and CDR2 from the germline V gene are DFQATT and SNEGSKA (reference sequence). The CDR3 is 15 amino acids. Trimming took off 0 bases at V and 2 bases at J, with 12 bases between the two ends. The CDR3 region has the DNA TGCAGTGCTAGAGACGCAAGCCTGAACACAGATACGCAGTATTTT. Translating gives CSARDASLNTDTQYF.